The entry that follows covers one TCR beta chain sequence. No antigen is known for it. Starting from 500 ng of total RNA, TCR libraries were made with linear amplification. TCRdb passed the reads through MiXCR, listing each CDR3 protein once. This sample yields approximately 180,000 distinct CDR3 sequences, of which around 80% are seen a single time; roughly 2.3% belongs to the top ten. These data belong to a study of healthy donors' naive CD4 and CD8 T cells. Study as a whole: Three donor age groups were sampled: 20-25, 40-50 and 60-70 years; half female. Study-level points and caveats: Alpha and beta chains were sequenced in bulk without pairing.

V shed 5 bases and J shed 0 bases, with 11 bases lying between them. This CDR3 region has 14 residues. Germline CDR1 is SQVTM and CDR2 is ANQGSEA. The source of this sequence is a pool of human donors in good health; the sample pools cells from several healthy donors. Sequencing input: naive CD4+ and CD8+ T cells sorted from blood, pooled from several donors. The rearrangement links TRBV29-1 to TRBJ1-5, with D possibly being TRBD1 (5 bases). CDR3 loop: CSVQIDSSNQPQHF. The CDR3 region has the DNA TGCAGCGTTCAGATCGACAGTAGCAATCAGCCCCAGCATTTT.